The 4 T cell receptor beta chains in this list originate from one sample, sequenced in a study of PD-L1 blockade in urothelial cancer. Sample time point: pretreatment peripheral blood. Repertoires were generated with immunoSEQ multiplex PCR, while TCRdb's copy carries only in-frame clones and drops some. The sample shows 60,000 to 70,000 clones, approximately 78% of them seen only once. The source material was PBMCs, sampled around atezolizumab (anti-PD-L1) treatment. The receptor set was obtained from an older man with urothelial cancer.

This clone has at least ten counts. V usage is TRBV4-3 and J usage is TRBJ2-6; the D gene is possibly TRBD2 (6 bases). Germline CDR1 and CDR2: LGHNA and YSLEER. CDR3 size: 13 residues. Trimming removed 1 base from V and 13 bases from J, with 11 bases in between. CDR3 residues: CASSQALSGVLTF. The CDR3 DNA follows: TGCGCCAGCAGCCAAGCTCTCAGCGGGGTCCTGACTTTC.

This clone occurred once. The chain carries TRBV15 and TRBJ1-5; possibly TRBD1 for D (5 bases). This CDR3 region has 16 residues. Trimming removed 1 base from V and 3 bases from J, with 13 bases in between. Per germline, CDR1 LNHNV and CDR2 YYDKDF (reference sequence). Written as DNA, the CDR3 is TGTGCCACCAGCAGAGGCGGGGGGTCCTACAATCAGCCCCAGCATTTT. Its protein is CATSRGGGSYNQPQHF.

The table lists this clone with a few counts. V gene TRBV4-1 combines with J gene TRBJ2-1; D gene ambiguous. CDR3 length equals 17 residues. Germline assignment: CDR1 MGHRA and CDR2 YSYEKL. The V end lost 3 bases, the J end lost 5 bases, and 20 bases lay between the germline ends. The CDR3, as DNA: TGCGCCAGCAGCCAGAACCGGATAACCCGGCGGCACAATGAGCAGTTCTTC. Encoded protein: CASSQNRITRRHNEQFF.

This clone showed up just once. This rearrangement joins TRBV2 to TRBJ1-2; D ambiguous. CDR3 length: 14 residues. Germline CDR1 is SNHLY and CDR2 is FYNNEI. V was cut by 5 bases and J by 4 bases, with 14 bases left in between. CDR3 DNA: TGTGCCAGCAGTACTAATAGGGAGGGCTATGGCTACACCTTC. Protein: CASSTNREGYGYTF.